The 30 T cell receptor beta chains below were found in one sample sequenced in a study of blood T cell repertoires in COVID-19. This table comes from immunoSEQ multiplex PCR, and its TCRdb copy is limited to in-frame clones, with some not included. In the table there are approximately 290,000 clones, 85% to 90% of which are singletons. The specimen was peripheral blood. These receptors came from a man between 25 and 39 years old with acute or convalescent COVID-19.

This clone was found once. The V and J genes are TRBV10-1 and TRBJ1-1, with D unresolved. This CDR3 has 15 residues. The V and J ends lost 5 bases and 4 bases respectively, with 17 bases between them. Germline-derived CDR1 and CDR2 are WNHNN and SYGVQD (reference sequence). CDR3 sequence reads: CASSKKSVPGTEAFF. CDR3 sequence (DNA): TGCGCCAGCAGTAAGAAGAGTGTGCCTGGCACTGAAGCTTTCTTT.

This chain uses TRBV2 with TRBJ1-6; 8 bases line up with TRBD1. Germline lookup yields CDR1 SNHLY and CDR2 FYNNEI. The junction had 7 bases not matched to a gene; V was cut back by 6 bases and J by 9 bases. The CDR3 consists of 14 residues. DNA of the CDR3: TGTGCCAGCAGGAGGACAGGGTACGGTTCACCCCTCCACTTT. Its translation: CASRRTGYGSPLHF.

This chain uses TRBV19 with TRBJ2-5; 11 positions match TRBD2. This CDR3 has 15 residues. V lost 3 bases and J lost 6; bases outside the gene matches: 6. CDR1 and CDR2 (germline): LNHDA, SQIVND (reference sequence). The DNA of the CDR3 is TGTGCCAGTAGTATGACTAGCGGGACGGGAAAGACCCAGTACTTC. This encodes CASSMTSGTGKTQYF.

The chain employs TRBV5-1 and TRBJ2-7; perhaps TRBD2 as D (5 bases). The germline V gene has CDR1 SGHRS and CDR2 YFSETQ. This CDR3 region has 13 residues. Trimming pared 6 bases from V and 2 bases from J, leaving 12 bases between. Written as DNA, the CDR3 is TGCGCCAGCACCCGAGGGTCTGCCTACGAGCAGTACTTC. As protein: CASTRGSAYEQYF. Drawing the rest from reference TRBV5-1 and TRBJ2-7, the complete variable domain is KAGVTQTPRYLIKTRGQQVTLSCSPISGHRSVSWYQQTPGQGLQFLFEYFSETQRNKGNFPGRFSGRQFSNSRSEMNVSTLELGDSALYLCASTRGSAYEQYFGPGTRLTVT.

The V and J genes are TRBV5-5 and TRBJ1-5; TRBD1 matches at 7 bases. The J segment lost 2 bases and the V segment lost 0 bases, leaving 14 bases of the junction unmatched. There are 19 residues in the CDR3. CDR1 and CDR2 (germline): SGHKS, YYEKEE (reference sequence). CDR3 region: CASSLALLTGPRGNQPQHF. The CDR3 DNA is TGTGCCAGCAGCTTGGCCCTCCTGACAGGGCCCCGTGGCAATCAGCCCCAGCATTTT.

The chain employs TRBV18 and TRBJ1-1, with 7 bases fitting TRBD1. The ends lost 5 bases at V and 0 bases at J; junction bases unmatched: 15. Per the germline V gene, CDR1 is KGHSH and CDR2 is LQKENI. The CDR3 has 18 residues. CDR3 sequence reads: CASSTMDRPGRMNTEAFF. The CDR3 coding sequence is TGTGCCAGCTCAACTATGGACAGGCCGGGGCGGATGAACACTGAAGCTTTCTTT.

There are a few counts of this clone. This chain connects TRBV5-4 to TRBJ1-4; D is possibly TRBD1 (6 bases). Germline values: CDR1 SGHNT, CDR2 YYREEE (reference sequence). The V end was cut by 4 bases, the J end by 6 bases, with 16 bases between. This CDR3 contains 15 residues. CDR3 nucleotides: TGTGCCAGCAGCAAGGGGGGGTCTCAGGATGAAAAACTGTTTTTT. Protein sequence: CASSKGGSQDEKLFF.

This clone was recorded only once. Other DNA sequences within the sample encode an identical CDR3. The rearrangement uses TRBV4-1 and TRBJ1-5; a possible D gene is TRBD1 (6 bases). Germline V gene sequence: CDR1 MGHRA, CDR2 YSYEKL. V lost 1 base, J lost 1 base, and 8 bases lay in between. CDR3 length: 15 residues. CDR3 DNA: TGCGCCAGCAGCCAAGCGGACAGAAGCAATCAGCCCCAGCATTTT. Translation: CASSQADRSNQPQHF.

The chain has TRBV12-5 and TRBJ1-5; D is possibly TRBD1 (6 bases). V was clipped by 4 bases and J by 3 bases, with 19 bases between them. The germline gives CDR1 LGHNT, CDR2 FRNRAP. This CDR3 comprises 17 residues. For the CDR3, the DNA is TGTGCTAGTGGTTCCCAGAGGACAGAACGTTTCAATCAGCCCCAGCATTTT. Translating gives CASGSQRTERFNQPQHF.

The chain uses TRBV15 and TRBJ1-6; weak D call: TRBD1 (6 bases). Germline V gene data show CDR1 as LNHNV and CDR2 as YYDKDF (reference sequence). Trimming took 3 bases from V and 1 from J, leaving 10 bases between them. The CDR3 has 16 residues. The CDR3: CATSRNRASYNSPLHF. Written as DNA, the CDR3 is TGTGCCACCAGCAGGAACAGGGCTTCCTATAATTCACCCCTCCACTTT.

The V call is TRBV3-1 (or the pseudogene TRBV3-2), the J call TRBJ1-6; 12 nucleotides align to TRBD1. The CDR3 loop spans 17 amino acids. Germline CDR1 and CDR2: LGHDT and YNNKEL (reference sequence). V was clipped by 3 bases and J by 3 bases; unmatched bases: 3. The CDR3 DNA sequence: TGTGCCAGCAGCCAGGGGACAGGGGGCCTCTATAATTCACCCCTCCACTTT. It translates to CASSQGTGGLYNSPLHF.

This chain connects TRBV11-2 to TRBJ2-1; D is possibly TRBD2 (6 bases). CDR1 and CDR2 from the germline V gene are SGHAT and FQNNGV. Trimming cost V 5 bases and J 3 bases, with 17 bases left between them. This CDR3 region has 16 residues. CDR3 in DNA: TGTGCCAGCAGCCTGGACTCTCGGAGGGTCTACAATGAGCAGTTCTTC. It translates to CASSLDSRRVYNEQFF. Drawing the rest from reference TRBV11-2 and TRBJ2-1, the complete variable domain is EAGVAQSPRYKIIEKRQSVAFWCNPISGHATLYWYQQILGQGPKLLIQFQNNGVVDDSQLPKDRFSAERLKGVDSTLKIQPAKLEDSAVYLCASSLDSRRVYNEQFFGPGTRLTVL.

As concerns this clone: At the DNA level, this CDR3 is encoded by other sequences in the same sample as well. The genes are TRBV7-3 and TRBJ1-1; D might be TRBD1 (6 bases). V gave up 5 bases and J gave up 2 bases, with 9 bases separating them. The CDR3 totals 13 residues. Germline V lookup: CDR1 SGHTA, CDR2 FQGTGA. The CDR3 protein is CASSVQGNTEAFF. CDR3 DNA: TGTGCCAGCAGCGTACAGGGTAACACTGAAGCTTTCTTT.

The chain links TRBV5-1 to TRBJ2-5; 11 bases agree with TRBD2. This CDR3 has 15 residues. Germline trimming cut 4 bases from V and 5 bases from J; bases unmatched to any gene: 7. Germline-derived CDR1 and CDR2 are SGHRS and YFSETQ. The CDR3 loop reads CASSMTSGVRETQYF. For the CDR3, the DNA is TGCGCCAGCAGCATGACTAGCGGGGTTAGGGAGACCCAGTACTTC.

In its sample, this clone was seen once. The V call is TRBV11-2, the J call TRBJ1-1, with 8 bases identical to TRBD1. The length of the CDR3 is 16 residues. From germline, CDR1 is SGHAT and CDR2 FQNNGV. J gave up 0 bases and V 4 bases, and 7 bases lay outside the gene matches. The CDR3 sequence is CASSSRTGTLNTEAFF. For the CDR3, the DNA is TGTGCCAGCAGCTCGAGGACAGGGACCTTGAACACTGAAGCTTTCTTT.

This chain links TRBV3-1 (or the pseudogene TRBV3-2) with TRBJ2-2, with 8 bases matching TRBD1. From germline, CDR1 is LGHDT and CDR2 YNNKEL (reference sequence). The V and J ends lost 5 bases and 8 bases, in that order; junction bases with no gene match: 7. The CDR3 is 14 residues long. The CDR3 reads CASSSRDRSGELFF. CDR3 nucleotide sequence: TGTGCCAGCAGCAGCCGGGACAGGTCTGGGGAGCTGTTTTTT.

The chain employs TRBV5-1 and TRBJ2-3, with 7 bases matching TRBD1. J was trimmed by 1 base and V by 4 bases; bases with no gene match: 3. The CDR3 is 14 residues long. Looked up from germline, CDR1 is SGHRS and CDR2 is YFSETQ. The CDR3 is CASSPGQGTDTQYF. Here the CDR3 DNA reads TGCGCCAGCAGCCCTGGACAGGGCACAGATACGCAGTATTTT.

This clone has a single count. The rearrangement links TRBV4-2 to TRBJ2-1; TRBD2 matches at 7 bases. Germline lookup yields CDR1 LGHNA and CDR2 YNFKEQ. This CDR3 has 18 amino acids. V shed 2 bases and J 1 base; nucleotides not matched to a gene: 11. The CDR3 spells CASSQTRMQRGSYNEQFF. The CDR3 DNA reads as TGTGCCAGCAGCCAAACCCGTATGCAGCGGGGATCCTACAATGAGCAGTTCTTC.

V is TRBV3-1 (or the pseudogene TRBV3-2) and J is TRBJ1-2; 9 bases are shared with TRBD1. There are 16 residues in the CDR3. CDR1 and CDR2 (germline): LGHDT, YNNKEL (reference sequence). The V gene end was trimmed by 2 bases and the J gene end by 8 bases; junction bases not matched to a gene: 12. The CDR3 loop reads CASSQRTDRGQSGYTF. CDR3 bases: TGTGCCAGCAGCCAAAGGACGGACAGGGGACAAAGCGGCTACACCTTC.

CDR3 DNA sequence: TGTGCTACGGGACAGCGCTACTACGAGCAGTACTTC. The encoded protein is CATGQRYYEQYF. The chain is built from TRBV28 and TRBJ2-7; TRBD1 matches at 7 bases. The CDR3 length is 12 residues. Germline CDR1 reads MDHEN; CDR2 reads SYDVKM.

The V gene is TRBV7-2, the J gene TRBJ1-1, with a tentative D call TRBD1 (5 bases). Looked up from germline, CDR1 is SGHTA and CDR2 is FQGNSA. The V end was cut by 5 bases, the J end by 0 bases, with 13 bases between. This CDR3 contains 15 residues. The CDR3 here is CASSISGHLNTEAFF. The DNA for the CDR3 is TGTGCCAGCAGCATTTCCGGACACTTGAACACTGAAGCTTTCTTT. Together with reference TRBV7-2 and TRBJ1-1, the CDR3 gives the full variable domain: GAGVSQSPSNKVTEKGKDVELRCDPISGHTALYWYRQSLGQGLEFLIYFQGNSAPDKSGLPSDRFSAERTGGSVSTLTIQRTQQEDSAVYLCASSISGHLNTEAFFGQGTRLTVV.

The CDR3 region is CASSIVAVTDTQYF. For the CDR3, the DNA is TGTGCCAGTAGTATCGTAGCCGTCACAGATACGCAGTATTTT. The V gene is TRBV19, the J gene TRBJ2-3, with D unresolved. V dropped 3 bases and J dropped 2 bases, with 9 bases sitting between them. CDR1 and CDR2 from the germline V gene are LNHDA and SQIVND (reference sequence). The CDR3 is made up of 14 amino acids.

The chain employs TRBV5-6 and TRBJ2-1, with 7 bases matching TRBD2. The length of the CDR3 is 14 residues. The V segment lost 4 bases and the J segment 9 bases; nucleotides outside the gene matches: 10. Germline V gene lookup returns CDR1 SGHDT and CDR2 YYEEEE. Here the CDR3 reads CASSRDYRRGEQFF. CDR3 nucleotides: TGTGCCAGCAGCCGGGACTACAGACGAGGTGAGCAGTTCTTC. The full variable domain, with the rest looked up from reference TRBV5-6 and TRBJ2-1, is DAGVTQSPTHLIKTRGQQVTLRCSPKSGHDTVSWYQQALGQGPQFIFQYYEEEERQRGNFPDRFSGHQFPNYSSELNVNALLLGDSALYLCASSRDYRRGEQFFGPGTRLTVL.

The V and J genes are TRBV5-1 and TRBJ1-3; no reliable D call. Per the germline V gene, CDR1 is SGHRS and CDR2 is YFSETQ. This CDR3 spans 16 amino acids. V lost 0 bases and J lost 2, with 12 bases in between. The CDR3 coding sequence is TGCGCCAGCAGCTTGGCGTCAGGAATGGCTGGAAACACCATATATTTT. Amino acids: CASSLASGMAGNTIYF. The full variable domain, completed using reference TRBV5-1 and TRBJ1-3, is KAGVTQTPRYLIKTRGQQVTLSCSPISGHRSVSWYQQTPGQGLQFLFEYFSETQRNKGNFPGRFSGRQFSNSRSEMNVSTLELGDSALYLCASSLASGMAGNTIYFGEGSWLTVV.

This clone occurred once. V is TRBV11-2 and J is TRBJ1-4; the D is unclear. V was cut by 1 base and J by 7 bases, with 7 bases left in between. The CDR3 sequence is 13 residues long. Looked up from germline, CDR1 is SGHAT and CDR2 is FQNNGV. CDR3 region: CASSLGGAEKLFF. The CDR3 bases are TGTGCCAGCAGCTTAGGCGGAGCTGAAAAACTGTTTTTT.

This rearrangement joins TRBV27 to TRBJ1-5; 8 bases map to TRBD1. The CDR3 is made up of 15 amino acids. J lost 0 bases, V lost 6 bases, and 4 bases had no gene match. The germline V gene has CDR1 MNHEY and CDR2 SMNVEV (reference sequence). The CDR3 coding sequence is TGTGCCAGCAGGGAGGACAGGGCTAGCAATCAGCCCCAGCATTTT. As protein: CASREDRASNQPQHF.

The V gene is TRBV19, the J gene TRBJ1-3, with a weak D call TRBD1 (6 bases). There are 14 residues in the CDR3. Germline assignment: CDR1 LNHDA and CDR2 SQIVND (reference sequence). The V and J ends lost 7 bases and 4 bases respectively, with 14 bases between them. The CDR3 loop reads CASKTGLYGNTIYF. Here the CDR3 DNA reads TGTGCCAGTAAAACAGGGTTGTACGGAAACACCATATATTTT.

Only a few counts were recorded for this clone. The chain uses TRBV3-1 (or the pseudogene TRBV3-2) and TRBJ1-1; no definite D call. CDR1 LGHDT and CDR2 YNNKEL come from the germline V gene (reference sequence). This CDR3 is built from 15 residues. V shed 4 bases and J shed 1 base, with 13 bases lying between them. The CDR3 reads CASSRIESQNTEAFF. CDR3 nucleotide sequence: TGTGCCAGCAGCCGCATCGAGTCGCAGAACACTGAAGCTTTCTTT.

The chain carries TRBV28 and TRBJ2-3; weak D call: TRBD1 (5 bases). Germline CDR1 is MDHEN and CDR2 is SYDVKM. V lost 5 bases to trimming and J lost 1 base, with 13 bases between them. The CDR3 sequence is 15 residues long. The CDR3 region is CASSEYRRGTDTQYF. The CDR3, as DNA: TGTGCCAGCAGTGAATACAGGAGAGGCACAGATACGCAGTATTTT.

The CDR3 sequence: CASSQYRGSSEAFF. Here the CDR3 DNA reads TGCGCCAGCTCCCAATACAGGGGGTCTTCTGAAGCTTTCTTT. The chain combines TRBV5-1 with TRBJ1-1; 8 positions match TRBD1. V was clipped by 7 bases and J by 6 bases; unmatched bases: 11. CDR3 length: 14 residues. CDR1 SGHRS and CDR2 YFSETQ come from the germline V gene.